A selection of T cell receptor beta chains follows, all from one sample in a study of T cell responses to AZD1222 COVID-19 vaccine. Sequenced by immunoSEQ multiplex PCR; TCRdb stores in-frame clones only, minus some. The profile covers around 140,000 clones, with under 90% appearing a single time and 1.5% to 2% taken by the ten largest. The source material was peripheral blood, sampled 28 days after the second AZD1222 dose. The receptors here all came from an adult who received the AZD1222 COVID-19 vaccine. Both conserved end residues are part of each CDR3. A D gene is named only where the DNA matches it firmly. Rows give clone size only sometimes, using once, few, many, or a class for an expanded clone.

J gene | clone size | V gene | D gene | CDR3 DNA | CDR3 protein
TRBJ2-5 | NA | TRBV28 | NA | TGTGCCAGCAGTTTATTAGGGCCCCTTCAAGAGACCCAGTACTTC | CASSLLGPLQETQYF
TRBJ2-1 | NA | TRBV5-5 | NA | TGTGCCAGCAGCTGGGGGCAGGGGGGTTACAATGAGCAGTTCTTC | CASSWGQGGYNEQFF
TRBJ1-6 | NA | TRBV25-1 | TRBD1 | TGTGCCAGCAGTGAGCCTGACAGGGTTAGCTCACCCCTCCACTTT | CASSEPDRVSSPLHF
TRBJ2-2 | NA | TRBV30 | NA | TGTGCCTGGAGTGTTCTGAACACCGGGGAGCTGTTTTTT | CAWSVLNTGELFF
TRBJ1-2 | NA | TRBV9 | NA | TGTGCCAGCAGCGTAGGTGGGGCTTATGGCTACACCTTC | CASSVGGAYGYTF
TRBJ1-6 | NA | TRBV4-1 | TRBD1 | TGCGCCAGCAGCCCTCGACAGGGGGCGGATAATTCACCCCTCCACTTT | CASSPRQGADNSPLHF
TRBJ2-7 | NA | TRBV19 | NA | TGTGCCAGTAGTATCGGTATAGGAGTCTACGAGCAGTACTTC | CASSIGIGVYEQYF
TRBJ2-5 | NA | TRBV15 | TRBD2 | TGTGCCACCAGCAGAGATCGACTAGCGGGAGAGGGGGAGACCCAGTACTTC | CATSRDRLAGEGETQYF
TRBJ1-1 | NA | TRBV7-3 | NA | TGTGCCAGCAGCTCGCTCCCGGGGGGCGGCACTGAAGCTTTCTTT | CASSSLPGGGTEAFF
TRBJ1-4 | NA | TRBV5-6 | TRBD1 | TGTGCCAGCAGCCTAGACAGGGACGAAAAACTGTTTTTT | CASSLDRDEKLFF
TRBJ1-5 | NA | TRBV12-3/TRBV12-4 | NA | TGTGCCAGCAGTTTAAACGGTGCCAGCCCCCAGCATTTT | CASSLNGASPQHF
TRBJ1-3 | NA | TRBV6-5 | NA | TGTGCCAGCATCGGGGCCGCGGCTGGAAACACCATATATTTT | CASIGAAAGNTIYF
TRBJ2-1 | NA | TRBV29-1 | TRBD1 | TGCAGCGTTGAACAAGACAGGGTAGGCTTTGAGCAGTTCTTC | CSVEQDRVGFEQFF
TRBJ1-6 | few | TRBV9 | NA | TGTGCCAGCAGCGGTGAGTTAGGACGGACAGAGAATTCACCCCTCCACTTT | CASSGELGRTENSPLHF
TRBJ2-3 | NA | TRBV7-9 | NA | TGTGCCAGCAGCACCTTCACAGATACGCAGTATTTT | CASSTFTDTQYF
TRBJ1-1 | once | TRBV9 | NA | TGTGCCAGCAGCGTAGGACCCGAGAACACTGAAGCTTTCTTT | CASSVGPENTEAFF
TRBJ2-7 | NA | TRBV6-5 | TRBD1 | TGTGCCAGCAGTCGAAGACAGGGAGACCTAAACGAGCAGTACTTC | CASSRRQGDLNEQYF
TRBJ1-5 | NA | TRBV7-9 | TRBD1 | TGTGCCAGCAGCGCGGGACAGGGGAACCAGCCCCAGCATTTT | CASSAGQGNQPQHF
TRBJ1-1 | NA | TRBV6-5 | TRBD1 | TGTGCCAGCAGTTACACCGGCCAGGGGGTGACTGAAGCTTTCTTT | CASSYTGQGVTEAFF
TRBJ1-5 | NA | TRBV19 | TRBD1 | TGTGCCAGTATCCTGACAGGGACCAATCAGCCCCAGCATTTT | CASILTGTNQPQHF
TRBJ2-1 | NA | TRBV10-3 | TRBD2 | TGTGCCATCACTAGCGGGGCTCCGAGCTCCTACAATGAGCAGTTCTTC | CAITSGAPSSYNEQFF
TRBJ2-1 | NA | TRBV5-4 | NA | TGTGCCAGCAGCTTGAGCCACCGAGGGGTCTACAATGAGCAGTTCTTC | CASSLSHRGVYNEQFF
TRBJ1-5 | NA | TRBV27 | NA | TGTGCCAGCAGTTTAACGGGGTCGGTCAGGCTTCTTCATAGCAATCAGCCCCAGCATTTT | CASSLTGSVRLLHSNQPQHF
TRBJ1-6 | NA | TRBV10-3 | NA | TGTGCCATCAGAGGGGATACGGATAATTCACCCCTCCACTTT | CAIRGDTDNSPLHF
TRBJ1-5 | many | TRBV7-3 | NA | TGTGCCAGCAGTCTGACTGGGGGGCTTGGAGAGATCCAGCATTTT | CASSLTGGLGEIQHF
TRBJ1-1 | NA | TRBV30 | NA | TGTGCCTGGAGTTCGGCAGGAGAGAACACTGAAGCTTTCTTT | CAWSSAGENTEAFF